This T cell receptor (beta chain) was identified in a study of CD8+CD57+ T cells in acquired aplastic anemia. Germline assignment: CDR1 LNHNV and CDR2 YYDKDF (reference sequence). V shed 3 bases and J shed 1 base, with 9 bases lying between them. The CDR3 length is 14 residues. Genomic DNA provided the template from which TCR beta VDJ and CDR3 profiles were obtained. TCRdb reprocessed the reads via MiXCR and lists one record per CDR3 protein. The sample lists some 220,000 distinct CDR3 sequences, 30% to 40% occurring once. The gene calls are TRBV15 and TRBJ1-1; TRBD1 might be the D (6 bases). The sequence was obtained from a human donor in good health, serving as a control. The sequenced material came from sorted CD4+, CD8+, or CD8+CD57+ T cells (not recorded which) from PBMCs. The CDR3 loop reads CATSSLDRNTEAFF. The CDR3 region has the DNA TGTGCCACCAGCAGCCTGGACAGGAACACTGAAGCTTTCTTT.